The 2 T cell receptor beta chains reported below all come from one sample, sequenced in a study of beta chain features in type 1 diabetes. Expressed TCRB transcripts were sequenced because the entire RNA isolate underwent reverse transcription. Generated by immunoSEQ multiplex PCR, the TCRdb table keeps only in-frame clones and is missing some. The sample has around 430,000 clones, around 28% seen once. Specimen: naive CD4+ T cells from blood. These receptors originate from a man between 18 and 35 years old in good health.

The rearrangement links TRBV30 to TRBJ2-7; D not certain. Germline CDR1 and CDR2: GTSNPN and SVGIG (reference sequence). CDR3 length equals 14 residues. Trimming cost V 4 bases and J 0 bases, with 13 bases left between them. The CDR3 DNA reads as TGTGCCTGGACAGGCAGAAGGAGCTCCTACGAGCAGTACTTC. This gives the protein CAWTGRRSSYEQYF.

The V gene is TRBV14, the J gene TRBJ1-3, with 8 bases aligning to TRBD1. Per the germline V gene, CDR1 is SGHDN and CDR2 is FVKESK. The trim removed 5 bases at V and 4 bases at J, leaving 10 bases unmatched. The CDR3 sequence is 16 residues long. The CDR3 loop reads CASSSRDRIYGNTIYF. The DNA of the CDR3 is TGTGCCAGCAGCTCCCGGGACAGGATTTACGGAAACACCATATATTTT.